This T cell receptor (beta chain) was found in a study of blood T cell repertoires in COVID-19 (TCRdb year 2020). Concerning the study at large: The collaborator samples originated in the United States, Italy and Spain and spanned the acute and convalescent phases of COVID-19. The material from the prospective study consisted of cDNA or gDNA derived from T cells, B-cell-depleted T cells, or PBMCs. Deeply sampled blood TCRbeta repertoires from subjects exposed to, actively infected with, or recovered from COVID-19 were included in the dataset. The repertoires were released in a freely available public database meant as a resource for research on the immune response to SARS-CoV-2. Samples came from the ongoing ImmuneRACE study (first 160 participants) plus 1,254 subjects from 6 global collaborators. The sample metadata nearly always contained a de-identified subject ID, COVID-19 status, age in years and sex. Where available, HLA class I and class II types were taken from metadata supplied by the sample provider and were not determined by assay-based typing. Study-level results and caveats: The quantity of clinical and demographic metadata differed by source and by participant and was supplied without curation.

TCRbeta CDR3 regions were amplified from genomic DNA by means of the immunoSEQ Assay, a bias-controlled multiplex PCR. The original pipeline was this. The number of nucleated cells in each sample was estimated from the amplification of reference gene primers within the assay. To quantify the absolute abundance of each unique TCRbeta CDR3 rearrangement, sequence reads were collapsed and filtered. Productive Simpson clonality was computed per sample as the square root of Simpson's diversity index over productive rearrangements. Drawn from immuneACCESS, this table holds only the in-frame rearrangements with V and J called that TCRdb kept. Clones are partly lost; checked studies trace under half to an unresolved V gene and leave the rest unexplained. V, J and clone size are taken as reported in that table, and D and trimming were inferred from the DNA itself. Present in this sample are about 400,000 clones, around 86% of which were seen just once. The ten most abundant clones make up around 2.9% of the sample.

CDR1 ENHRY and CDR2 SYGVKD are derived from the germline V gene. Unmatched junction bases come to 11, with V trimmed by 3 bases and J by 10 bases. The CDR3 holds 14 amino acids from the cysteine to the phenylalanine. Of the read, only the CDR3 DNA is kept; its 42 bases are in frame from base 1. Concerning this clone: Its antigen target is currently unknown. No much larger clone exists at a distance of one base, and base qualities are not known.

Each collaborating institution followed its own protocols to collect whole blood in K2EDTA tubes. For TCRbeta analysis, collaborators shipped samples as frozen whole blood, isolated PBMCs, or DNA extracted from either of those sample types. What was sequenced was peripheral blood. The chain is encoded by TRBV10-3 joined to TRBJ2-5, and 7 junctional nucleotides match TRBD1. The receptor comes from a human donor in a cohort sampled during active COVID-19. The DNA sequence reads TGTGCCATCAGTGAAAAACACAGGGGAAAATTCCAGTACTTC. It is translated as CAISEKHRGKFQYF.